The source of this T cell receptor (beta chain) is a study of T-cell reconstitution after alpha-beta-depleted transplantation in children. Library preparation (for TCRbeta) was performed with unique molecular identifiers. One entry per CDR3 protein, called by TCRdb with MiXCR from the PCR reads. The sample carries about 440,000 distinct CDR3 sequences, 43% recorded once. Whole-study results and caveats: Several hundred graft clones that had expanded were reportedly the source of alpha-beta T cells about two months after transplant. Newly made T cells mostly supplied T-cell counts and diversity one year after transplant. From surviving recipient T cells and thymic progenitors came the high day-60 TCRbeta diversity observed in some patients.

V was clipped by 1 base and J by 6 bases; unmatched bases: 5. The length of the CDR3 is 15 residues. Germline assignment: CDR1 LNHNV and CDR2 YYDKDF (reference sequence). This clonotype came up many times. Its antigen is unidentified. The sequence was collected from a girl aged 2-15 years with aplastic anemia, due to receive a stem cell transplant. The chain recombines TRBV15 with TRBJ2-1, with 8 nucleotides matching TRBD2. The sequences come from PBMCs, collected before TCRalphabeta/CD19-depleted stem cell transplant. This chain's CDR3 is CATSRVTGGPNEQFF. The CDR3 DNA is TGTGCCACCAGCAGAGTGACGGGAGGGCCCAATGAGCAGTTCTTC.